This T cell receptor (beta chain) was sequenced during a study of beta chain features in type 1 diabetes. Concerning this clone: Its antigen is unidentified.

Points from the study as a whole: For patients, the naive, central memory and Treg TCRB repertoires appeared more alike than for healthy donors. Type 1 diabetes patients showed a moderate but significant shortening of TCRB CDR3s in all four CD4+ subsets. There was a possibility that cDNA sequencing over-represented cells with high TCR expression. For patients and controls alike, PCR might favor shorter templates to the same degree.

Expressed TCRB transcripts were sequenced because the entire RNA isolate underwent reverse transcription. Deep immunoSEQ sequencing covered naive, central memory and regulatory T cell samples. The data were produced by immunoSEQ multiplex PCR, yet TCRdb's version contains in-frame clones alone and is incomplete. The repertoire includes 250,000 to 350,000 clones, more than 13% of them detected once, and 0.015% to 0.02% sits in the top ten. The CDR3 is made up of 16 amino acids. Trimming cost V 4 bases and J 4 bases, with 20 bases left between them. CDR1 is SGDLS, CDR2 YYNGEE, per germline. The receptor comes from a man aged 25-45 years with type 1 diabetes. The chain has TRBV9 and TRBJ1-1, with a weak D call TRBD1 (5 bases). Sequenced material: naive CD4+ T cells from blood. In DNA, the CDR3 is TGTGCCAGCAGCCCACAGCAGGGTGGTCTGGGCACTGAAGCTTTCTTT. Encoded protein: CASSPQQGGLGTEAFF.